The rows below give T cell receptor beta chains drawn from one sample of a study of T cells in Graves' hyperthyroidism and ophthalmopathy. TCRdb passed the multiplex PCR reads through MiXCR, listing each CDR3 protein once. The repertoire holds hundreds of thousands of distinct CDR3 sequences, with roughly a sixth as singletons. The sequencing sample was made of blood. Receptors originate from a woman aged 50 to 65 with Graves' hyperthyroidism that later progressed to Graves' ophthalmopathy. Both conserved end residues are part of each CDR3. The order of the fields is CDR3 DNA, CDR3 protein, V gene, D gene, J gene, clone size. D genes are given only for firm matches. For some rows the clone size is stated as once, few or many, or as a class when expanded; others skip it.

CDR3nt: TGCAGCGTTCCCGGGGACACTGAAGCTTTCTTT
CDR3aa: CSVPGDTEAFF
v_gene: TRBV29-1
d_gene: -
j_gene: TRBJ1-1
abundance: few

CDR3nt: TGTGCCAGCAGCCATTGGGCGGAAAAAGAGACCCAGTACTTC
CDR3aa: CASSHWAEKETQYF
v_gene: TRBV14
d_gene: -
j_gene: TRBJ2-5
abundance: many

CDR3nt: TGTGCCAGCAGGGCAGGGGGAAGCAATCAGCCCCAGCATTTT
CDR3aa: CASRAGGSNQPQHF
v_gene: TRBV6-1
d_gene: TRBD1
j_gene: TRBJ1-5
abundance: -

CDR3nt: TGTGCCAGTAGTAATTCAAGGACAGGCAATCAGCCCCAGCATTTT
CDR3aa: CASSNSRTGNQPQHF
v_gene: TRBV19
d_gene: -
j_gene: TRBJ1-5
abundance: -

CDR3nt: TGTGCCAGCAGCTCTCCGGACGTGGAAGCTTTCTTT
CDR3aa: CASSSPDVEAFF
v_gene: TRBV7-6
d_gene: -
j_gene: TRBJ1-1
abundance: -

CDR3nt: TGTGCCAGTAGTATAGGGACAGGGACGTTCTCTGGGGCCAACGTCCTGACTTTC
CDR3aa: CASSIGTGTFSGANVLTF
v_gene: TRBV19
d_gene: TRBD1
j_gene: TRBJ2-6
abundance: -

CDR3nt: TGTGCCAGCAGCTTCACGGGGGTTGGCACAGATACGCAGTATTTT
CDR3aa: CASSFTGVGTDTQYF
v_gene: TRBV7-3
d_gene: -
j_gene: TRBJ2-3
abundance: -

CDR3nt: TGCGCCAGCAGCGCGGTACAGGGGGCTGGAAACACCATATATTTT
CDR3aa: CASSAVQGAGNTIYF
v_gene: TRBV4-1
d_gene: TRBD1
j_gene: TRBJ1-3
abundance: -

CDR3nt: TGTGCCAGCAGCCCCATCCGGGGGGGTAACACCGGGGAGCTGTTTTTT
CDR3aa: CASSPIRGGNTGELFF
v_gene: TRBV11-2
d_gene: TRBD2
j_gene: TRBJ2-2
abundance: many

CDR3nt: TGTGCCACCAGCAGAGATAGGAGACAGGCTAATCAGCCCCAGCATTTT
CDR3aa: CATSRDRRQANQPQHF
v_gene: TRBV15
d_gene: -
j_gene: TRBJ1-5
abundance: -

CDR3nt: TGTGCCAGCAGCTTAGATCAGACAGGGCAGTCACCCCTCCACTTT
CDR3aa: CASSLDQTGQSPLHF
v_gene: TRBV7-8
d_gene: TRBD1
j_gene: TRBJ1-6
abundance: -

CDR3nt: TGTGCCAGCAGTTTAGGGCCAGGGGGCAGGGATGAGCAGTTCTTC
CDR3aa: CASSLGPGGRDEQFF
v_gene: TRBV27
d_gene: TRBD1
j_gene: TRBJ2-1
abundance: few

CDR3nt: TGTGCCAGCAGCGGCAGGGTGACCACAGATACGCAGTATTTT
CDR3aa: CASSGRVTTDTQYF
v_gene: TRBV11-2
d_gene: -
j_gene: TRBJ2-3
abundance: many

CDR3nt: TGTGCCAGCAGTTACTCGATCAACAGCTATGGCTACACCTTC
CDR3aa: CASSYSINSYGYTF
v_gene: TRBV6-2/TRBV6-3
d_gene: -
j_gene: TRBJ1-2
abundance: -

CDR3nt: TGTGCCAGCAGCCATGACAGGGTCTACGAGCAGTACTTC
CDR3aa: CASSHDRVYEQYF
v_gene: TRBV5-5
d_gene: TRBD1
j_gene: TRBJ2-7
abundance: -

CDR3nt: TGTGCCAGCAGCCAAGTGGGGAAACGGAACACTGAAGCTTTCTTT
CDR3aa: CASSQVGKRNTEAFF
v_gene: TRBV7-9
d_gene: -
j_gene: TRBJ1-1
abundance: many

CDR3nt: TGTGCCAGCAGTGATACCACGTACGAGCAGTACTTC
CDR3aa: CASSDTTYEQYF
v_gene: TRBV25-1
d_gene: -
j_gene: TRBJ2-7
abundance: -

CDR3nt: TGTGCCAGCAGAACCGGCGCGACAGGGATATATAATTCACCCCTCCACTTT
CDR3aa: CASRTGATGIYNSPLHF
v_gene: TRBV2
d_gene: TRBD1
j_gene: TRBJ1-6
abundance: -

CDR3nt: TGTGCCAGCAGCCGACAGGGGGCTGAAGAGACCCAGTACTTC
CDR3aa: CASSRQGAEETQYF
v_gene: TRBV3-1
d_gene: TRBD1
j_gene: TRBJ2-5
abundance: -

CDR3nt: TGTGCCAGCAGTTACTGGGACTTACTGGGATCGGAGACCCAGTACTTC
CDR3aa: CASSYWDLLGSETQYF
v_gene: TRBV27
d_gene: -
j_gene: TRBJ2-5
abundance: -

CDR3nt: TGTGCCAGCAGCTGGGGACAGGGACAAGAGACCCAGTACTTC
CDR3aa: CASSWGQGQETQYF
v_gene: TRBV6-1
d_gene: TRBD1
j_gene: TRBJ2-5
abundance: many

CDR3nt: TGTGCCAGCAGTGCCCAGACCGGGACAGGGGGAAGGTACGAGCAGTACTTC
CDR3aa: CASSAQTGTGGRYEQYF
v_gene: TRBV25-1
d_gene: TRBD1
j_gene: TRBJ2-7
abundance: few

CDR3nt: TGTGCCAGCAGCCAAGTTATGCCGGACTACGAGCAGTACTTC
CDR3aa: CASSQVMPDYEQYF
v_gene: TRBV3-1
d_gene: -
j_gene: TRBJ2-7
abundance: many

CDR3nt: TGTGCCAGCAGGTCCGATCTAGGACAGGGGTCAAATGAGCAGTTCTTC
CDR3aa: CASRSDLGQGSNEQFF
v_gene: TRBV7-6
d_gene: TRBD1
j_gene: TRBJ2-1
abundance: few

CDR3nt: TGCGCCAGCAGCCAAGGTCCTAGCGTGTCCTACGAGCAGTACTTC
CDR3aa: CASSQGPSVSYEQYF
v_gene: TRBV4-1
d_gene: -
j_gene: TRBJ2-7
abundance: -

CDR3nt: TGTGCCAGCAGTTACTCAGCAGGGGGGGGGCTTGAAGCTTTCTTT
CDR3aa: CASSYSAGGGLEAFF
v_gene: TRBV6-5
d_gene: TRBD1
j_gene: TRBJ1-1
abundance: few

CDR3nt: TGTGCCAGCAGTTCCCCTAGGACAGGGGTAAGCTATGGCTACACCTTC
CDR3aa: CASSSPRTGVSYGYTF
v_gene: TRBV28
d_gene: TRBD1
j_gene: TRBJ1-2
abundance: many